This T cell receptor beta chain was retrieved from a study of Tregs in tolerant kidney transplant recipients. Background on the study: Antibodies separated recipient from donor cells.

Study outcomes and limitations: No direct test of biological reproducibility was done here.

Comment on this clone: Antigen unknown. Compared with germline, one end of the junction differs, possibly owing to a read error. Other DNA sequences from this sample encode an identical CDR3 as well.

Clones were read by immunoSEQ multiplex PCR, and TCRdb kept only the in-frame ones, dropping some. Of about 44,000 clones in the sample, over 95% were seen once. CDR3 size: 14 residues. Germline CDR1 SGHNT, CDR2 YYREEE (reference sequence). The sequenced material came from Tregs from blood cultured with allogeneic cells. The clonotype was recovered from a human donor in good health. The V call is TRBV5-4, the J call TRBJ1-2, with D possibly matching TRBD1 (6 bases). The CDR3 sequence: CASSLGQAPYGYTF. The DNA of the CDR3 is TGTGCCAGCAGCTTGGGACAGGCCCCCTATGGCTACACCTTT.